Below, 18 T cell receptor beta chains from the same sample are listed, as sequenced in a study of T cell responses to AZD1222 COVID-19 vaccine. The repertoire was sequenced with immunoSEQ multiplex PCR; TCRdb's copy has only in-frame clones and lacks some. Of approximately 91,000 clones in the sample, 70% to 90% were seen once. Sequences were derived from peripheral blood, sampled on day 0 of AZD1222 vaccination. The receptors were gathered from an adult in good health.

This clone was detected only a few times. This chain uses TRBV7-2 with TRBJ1-2; 7 bases map to TRBD1. The trim removed 5 bases at V and 8 bases at J, leaving 8 bases unmatched. The CDR3 is 13 amino acids. Germline V gene lookup returns CDR1 SGHTA and CDR2 FQGNSA. The CDR3 is CASSLTGLRGYTF. The CDR3 DNA reads as TGTGCCAGCAGCCTGACAGGGCTTAGGGGCTACACCTTC.

The V and J genes are TRBV6-2 or TRBV6-3 and TRBJ2-5; maybe TRBD1 (6 bases). The CDR3 covers 17 residues. The germline V gene has CDR1 MNHEY and CDR2 SVGEGT. Trimming cost V 5 bases and J 4 bases, with 23 bases left between them. CDR3: CASSLGRQVRRGETQYF. The DNA of the CDR3 is TGTGCCAGCAGTCTAGGGAGACAGGTCAGAAGAGGAGAGACCCAGTACTTC.

The gene calls are TRBV7-9 and TRBJ2-6, with unresolved D. V lost 0 bases, J lost 0 bases, and 6 bases lay in between. The CDR3 has 16 residues. The germline CDR1 and CDR2 sequences are SEHNR and FQNEAQ (reference sequence). CDR3 in amino acids: CASSLALSSGANVLTF. The CDR3 DNA reads TGTGCCAGCAGCTTAGCCCTAAGCTCTGGGGCCAACGTCCTGACTTTC. The full variable domain, rest sourced from reference TRBV7-9 and TRBJ2-6, is DTGVSQNPRHKITKRGQNVTFRCDPISEHNRLYWYRQTLGQGPEFLTYFQNEAQLEKSRLLSDRFSAERPKGSFSTLEIQRTEQGDSAMYLCASSLALSSGANVLTFGAGSRLTVL.

This clone has more than one count but fewer than ten. CDR3 sequence: CASSSDRGSYEQYF. The CDR3 DNA reads as TGCGCCAGCAGCTCCGACAGGGGTTCCTACGAGCAGTACTTC. J is TRBJ2-7 and V is TRBV4-3; TRBD1 agrees at 8 bases. V shed 5 bases, J shed 1 base, and the junction held 4 bases outside the gene matches. This CDR3 spans 14 amino acids. CDR1 and CDR2 (germline): LGHNA, YSLEER.

This chain connects TRBV27 to TRBJ2-1; 9 bases agree with TRBD1. The trim removed 6 bases at V and 14 bases at J, leaving 11 bases unmatched. This CDR3 is built from 13 residues. Germline V gene lookup returns CDR1 MNHEY and CDR2 SMNVEV (reference sequence). The CDR3 region has the DNA TGTGCCAGCAGCCCAGGGACAGGGCATTTTAAGTTCTTC. Protein product: CASSPGTGHFKFF.

The rearrangement joins TRBV21-1 to TRBJ1-6; the DNA was not used to check the table's D call, TRBD1. TRBV21-1 is a pseudogene segment. This CDR3 region has 15 residues. The DNA of the CDR3 is TGTGCCAGCAGCATCAAACAGGGCAATAATTCACCCCTCCACTTT. It yields the protein CASSIKQGNNSPLHF.

The chain uses TRBV30 and TRBJ1-5; 9 bases line up with TRBD1. V lost 7 bases to trimming and J lost 7 bases; unmatched junction nucleotides: 8. CDR1 and CDR2 (germline): GTSNPN, SVGIG (reference sequence). CDR3 size: 13 residues. The CDR3 DNA follows: TGTGCCTTCTCCCGACAGGGGGGGCAGCCCCAGCATTTT. It yields the protein CAFSRQGGQPQHF.

The gene calls are TRBV6-2 or TRBV6-3 and TRBJ2-7; the match to TRBD2 covers 7 bases. J gave up 4 bases and V 0 bases, and 12 bases lay outside the gene matches. CDR3 size: 17 residues. In germline, CDR1 is MNHEY, CDR2 SVGEGT. The CDR3 nucleotides are TGTGCCAGCAGTTACTCGACGGGAGGAAAAGAAATATACGAGCAGTACTTC. Encoded protein: CASSYSTGGKEIYEQYF.

The chain recombines TRBV27 with TRBJ1-2, with 9 bases identical to TRBD1. The V gene end was trimmed by 7 bases and the J gene end by 4 bases; junction bases not matched to a gene: 7. The length of the CDR3 is 14 residues. Germline CDR1 reads MNHEY; CDR2 reads SMNVEV (reference sequence). CDR3 bases: TGTGCCAGCAAGGGACAGGGACCCCCCTATGGCTACACCTTC. It specifies CASKGQGPPYGYTF.

The rearrangement uses TRBV12-3 or TRBV12-4 and TRBJ2-3; D remains ambiguous. This CDR3 is built from 12 residues. Trimming pared 6 bases from V and 2 bases from J, leaving 6 bases between. The CDR3 region is CASSYHTDTQYF. In nucleotides, the CDR3 is TGTGCCAGCAGCTACCACACAGATACGCAGTATTTT.

The chain links TRBV14 to TRBJ1-6; 8 positions agree with TRBD1. The CDR3 has 17 residues. V was pared by 3 bases and J by 5 bases, with 9 bases of the junction left unmatched. Germline V gene lookup returns CDR1 SGHDN and CDR2 FVKESK. The CDR3 sequence: CASSHRTGPLDNSPLHF. CDR3 nucleotide sequence: TGTGCCAGCAGCCACCGGACAGGGCCTCTGGATAATTCACCCCTCCACTTT.

The chain joins TRBV6-2 or TRBV6-3 to TRBJ2-2; 8 bases agree with TRBD1. Trimming took 3 bases from V and 0 from J; bases not matched to a gene: 6. Germline CDR1 reads MNHEY; CDR2 reads SVGEGT. The CDR3 has 17 amino acids. The CDR3 bases are TGTGCCAGCAGTTATTTAGCAGGGGGCGCGAACACCGGGGAGCTGTTTTTT. As protein: CASSYLAGGANTGELFF.

This clone was observed a single time. CDR3 loop: CATGDLNQPQHF. DNA of the CDR3: TGTGCCACCGGGGACCTCAATCAGCCCCAGCATTTT. This chain uses TRBV10-3 with TRBJ1-5, with D maybe TRBD1 (5 bases). The length of the CDR3 is 12 residues. V lost 10 bases, J lost 3 bases, and 10 bases lay in between. Germline values: CDR1 ENHRY, CDR2 SYGVKD.

The chain couples TRBV7-8 to TRBJ1-3, with unresolved D. The CDR3 extends over 14 amino acids. The V gene's germline CDR1 is SGHVS and CDR2 FQNEAQ. V lost 0 bases to trimming and J lost 7 bases, with 10 bases between them. CDR3 in DNA: TGTGCCAGCAGCTTAGCAGGGCGGGTTAACACCATATATTTT. Translating it yields CASSLAGRVNTIYF.

Notes on this clone: Germline is not matched at one junction end, which may reflect a read error. The gene calls are TRBV12-3 or TRBV12-4 and TRBJ1-1; D not resolved. The CDR3 spans 11 residues. The CDR3, as DNA: TGTGCCAGCAGCTTAGACACTGAAGCTTTCTTT. This translates into CASSLDTEAFF.

The genes are TRBV19 and TRBJ1-2; D remains unclear. The CDR3 contains 16 residues. With 3 bases removed from V and 5 bases from J, the gap between germline ends came to 19 bases. Germline V gives CDR1 LNHDA, CDR2 SQIVND (reference sequence). CDR3 nucleotide sequence: TGTGCCAGTAGTATTTTCGGGCAGGAGCCGCTTTATGGCTACACCTTC. Translated: CASSIFGQEPLYGYTF.

The chain recombines TRBV19 with TRBJ1-4, with D possibly TRBD1 on 5 matching bases. V lost 8 bases and J 8 bases, leaving 18 bases between the germline ends. This CDR3 comprises 14 residues. The germline CDR1 and CDR2 sequences are LNHDA and SQIVND (reference sequence). Here the CDR3 DNA reads TGTGCCAGTGTGGACGGGACCCTTAGGGAAAAACTGTTTTTT. Amino acids: CASVDGTLREKLFF.

J is TRBJ2-3 and V is TRBV9; D assignment may be TRBD1 or TRBD2 (6 bases each). Trimming removed 3 bases at V and 4 bases at J, with 15 bases between. This CDR3 is 15 amino acids long. Germline CDR1 is SGDLS and CDR2 is YYNGEE. The DNA of the CDR3 is TGTGCCAGCAGCGCCCGTTTGGAGGGGGCAGATACGCAGTATTTT. Its protein product is CASSARLEGADTQYF.